These T cell receptor beta chains were read from a single sample in a study of blood T cell repertoires in COVID-19. Sequencing used immunoSEQ multiplex PCR; TCRdb keeps in-frame clones, though not all of them. The table shows about 50,000 clones, with around 90% occurring only once. The material sequenced was peripheral blood. The source is a human donor in a cohort sampled during active COVID-19. Both conserved end residues are part of each CDR3. A D gene is named only where the DNA matches it firmly. A clone size is listed for some rows: how often the clone was seen (once, few, many), or a class if it is expanded.

CDR3 | DNA | D | V | size | J
CASSQEKGRGYNSPLHF | TGTGCCAGCAGCCAAGAAAAAGGAAGAGGTTATAATTCACCCCTCCACTTT | - | TRBV3-1/TRBV3-2 | - | TRBJ1-6
CASSADSRAVGTDTQYF | TGTGCCAGCAGCGCCGACTCGCGGGCGGTGGGCACAGATACGCAGTATTTT | - | TRBV9 | - | TRBJ2-3
CAWSGEGGSPLHF | TGTGCCTGGAGTGGGGAGGGGGGGTCACCCCTCCACTTT | - | TRBV30 | - | TRBJ1-6
CASSYLGGTGEQYF | TGTGCCAGCAGTTACTTGGGGGGAACGGGCGAGCAGTACTTC | - | TRBV6-6 | - | TRBJ2-7
CASFPSGSPLHF | TGTGCCAGCTTCCCCTCGGGTTCACCCCTCCACTTT | - | TRBV28 | - | TRBJ1-6
CASSPGSSGANVLTF | TGTGCCAGCAGCCCAGGATCCTCTGGGGCCAACGTCCTGACTTTC | - | TRBV3-1/TRBV3-2 | once | TRBJ2-6
CASSLTTSARSSNEQFF | TGTGCCAGCAGCCTAACGACTAGCGCCCGTTCTTCCAATGAGCAGTTCTTC | TRBD2 | TRBV9 | - | TRBJ2-1
CASSSSRDRGRDTQYF | TGTGCCAGCAGTTCGTCCCGGGACAGGGGGCGAGATACGCAGTATTTT | TRBD1 | TRBV28 | - | TRBJ2-3
CASRPGGVGIYNSPLHF | TGTGCCAGCAGACCCGGCGGGGTAGGGATATATAATTCACCCCTCCACTTT | - | TRBV28 | - | TRBJ1-6
CASSQLQGSGQPQHF | TGCGCCAGCAGCCAATTGCAGGGATCGGGTCAGCCCCAGCATTTT | - | TRBV4-1 | - | TRBJ1-5
CSVAENIQYF | TGCAGCGTTGCAGAAAACATTCAGTACTTC | - | TRBV29-1 | - | TRBJ2-4
CASSQSKGSADTQYF | TGCGCCAGCAGTCAATCGAAAGGGAGTGCAGATACGCAGTATTTT | - | TRBV23-1 | - | TRBJ2-3
CAPRDRGEKLFF | TGTGCCCCGAGGGACAGGGGCGAAAAACTGTTTTTT | TRBD1 | TRBV30 | - | TRBJ1-4
CASSSQGVIDYGYTF | TGTGCCAGTAGTTCTCAAGGGGTCATCGACTATGGCTACACCTTC | - | TRBV19 | once | TRBJ1-2
CASSESGQGAWGYTF | TGCGCCAGCAGTGAGTCAGGACAGGGGGCTTGGGGCTACACCTTC | TRBD1 | TRBV10-2 | - | TRBJ1-2
CSVEDGIRGPAYEQYF | TGCAGCGTTGAAGACGGGATCAGGGGGCCCGCCTACGAGCAGTACTTC | TRBD1 | TRBV29-1 | - | TRBJ2-7
CASSGQGEGRKLFF | TGCGCCAGCAGCGGACAAGGGGAGGGGAGGAAACTGTTTTTT | - | TRBV4-3 | - | TRBJ1-4
CASRRTGDRGPEAFF | TGCGCCAGCAGGCGGACAGGTGACCGAGGCCCTGAAGCTTTCTTT | TRBD1 | TRBV5-1 | - | TRBJ1-1
CASSERDTDTQYF | TGCGCCAGCAGCGAGCGGGACACAGATACGCAGTATTTT | TRBD2 | TRBV5-1 | - | TRBJ2-3
CASSRGQGRTVNTEAFF | TGCGCCAGCAGCCGGGGCCAGGGGCGGACCGTGAACACTGAAGCTTTCTTT | - | TRBV5-1 | - | TRBJ1-1
CASSWTGVEEKEQYF | TGTGCCAGCAGTTGGACAGGCGTAGAAGAAAAAGAGCAGTACTTC | TRBD1 | TRBV28 | - | TRBJ2-7
CASSSGLAVGTGELFF | TGCGCCAGCAGCTCAGGACTAGCGGTGGGGACCGGGGAGCTGTTTTTT | TRBD2 | TRBV5-1 | - | TRBJ2-2
CASSEGQGPSYEQYF | TGTGCCAGCAGCGAGGGACAGGGACCCTCCTACGAGCAGTACTTC | - | TRBV21-1 | - | TRBJ2-7
CASSEGTSGSAETQYF | TGTGCCAGCAGTGAAGGGACTAGCGGGAGCGCAGAGACCCAGTACTTC | TRBD2 | TRBV6-1 | - | TRBJ2-5
CATQKEGAGGTEAFF | TGCGCCACCCAAAAGGAGGGGGCCGGGGGCACTGAAGCTTTCTTT | TRBD1 | TRBV5-1 | - | TRBJ1-1
CEGGESVKGTQYF | TGCGAGGGGGGGGAATCAGTGAAGGGTACGCAGTATTTT | - | TRBV10-1 | - | TRBJ2-3
CAWSKARQGIGDEQYF | TGTGCCTGGAGTAAGGCAAGACAGGGAATTGGAGACGAGCAGTACTTC | TRBD1 | TRBV30 | - | TRBJ2-7
CASSVGEGGYNEQFF | TGTGCCAGCAGCGTAGGGGAGGGAGGCTACAATGAGCAGTTCTTC | TRBD2 | TRBV9 | - | TRBJ2-1
CASTLDRGPNQPQHF | TGTGCCAGTACCCTAGACAGGGGACCAAATCAGCCCCAGCATTTT | TRBD1 | TRBV19 | - | TRBJ1-5
CASSWTADTQYF | TGTGCCAGTTCTTGGACAGCAGATACGCAGTATTTT | - | TRBV19 | - | TRBJ2-3
CASSYSTGPQHF | TGTGCCAGCAGTTACTCAACAGGGCCCCAGCATTTT | - | TRBV6-2/TRBV6-3 | once | TRBJ1-5
CASSFRDREGNEQFF | TGTGCCAGCAGCTTCCGGGACAGGGAGGGGAATGAGCAGTTCTTC | TRBD1 | TRBV11-3 | - | TRBJ2-1
CASSRTGGIETQYF | TGTGCCAGCAGCCGGACAGGGGGCATCGAGACCCAGTACTTC | TRBD1 | TRBV7-3 | - | TRBJ2-5